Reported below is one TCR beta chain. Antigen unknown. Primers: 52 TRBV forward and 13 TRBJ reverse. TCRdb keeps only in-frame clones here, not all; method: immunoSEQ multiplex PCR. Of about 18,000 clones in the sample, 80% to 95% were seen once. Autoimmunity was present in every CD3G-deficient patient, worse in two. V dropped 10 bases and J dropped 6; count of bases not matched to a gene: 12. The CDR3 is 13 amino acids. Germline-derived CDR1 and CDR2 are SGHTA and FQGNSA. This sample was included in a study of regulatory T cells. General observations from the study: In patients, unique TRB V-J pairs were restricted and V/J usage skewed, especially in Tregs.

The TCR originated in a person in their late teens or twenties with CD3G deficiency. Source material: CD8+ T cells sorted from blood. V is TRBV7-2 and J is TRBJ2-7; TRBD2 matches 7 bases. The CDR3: CATMGRDVTEQYF. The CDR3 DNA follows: TGTGCCACCATGGGGAGGGATGTTACCGAGCAGTACTTC.